The 24 T cell receptor beta chains listed next were all sequenced from one sample in a study of shared clonotypes between healthy human individuals. CD45RO-negative cells were positively selected for CCR7, leaving out terminally differentiated effector memory CD45RA+ cells. Assay used: immunoSEQ multiplex PCR; TCRdb lists only in-frame clones, some missing. Of over 2,000,000 clones listed, about 93% are singletons. Sequencing used naive CD8+ T cells from PBMCs. The source of these receptors is a man aged 18 to 29 in good health. Some clones in this sample may be carry-over from other donors' samples.

Regarding this clone: This same CDR3 is encoded by further DNA sequences in the sample. The V gene is TRBV19, the J gene TRBJ2-1; no clear D gene. The CDR3 covers 12 residues. Per the germline V gene, CDR1 is LNHDA and CDR2 is SQIVND (reference sequence). V lost 2 bases and J lost 7, with 6 bases in between. The DNA of the CDR3 is TGTGCCAGTAGTATACCCCGGAATGAGCAGTTCTTC. It specifies CASSIPRNEQFF.

The chain combines TRBV2 with TRBJ1-1; D unresolved. V was shortened by 5 bases and J by 3 bases, with 10 bases between the two germline ends. Germline V gene lookup returns CDR1 SNHLY and CDR2 FYNNEI. The CDR3 loop spans 13 amino acids. CDR3 DNA sequence: TGTGCCAGCAGTAGGTTTGGTGACACTGAAGCTTTCTTT. Protein sequence: CASSRFGDTEAFF. Filled out from reference TRBV2 and TRBJ1-1, the complete variable domain reads EPEVTQTPSHQVTQMGQEVILRCVPISNHLYFYWYRQILGQKVEFLVSFYNNEISEKSEIFDDQFSVERPDGSNFTLKIRSTKLEDSAMYFCASSRFGDTEAFFGQGTRLTVV.

The chain joins TRBV15 to TRBJ2-4; TRBD1 is a possible D gene (5 bases). V was trimmed by 2 bases and J by 6 bases, leaving 20 bases between them. The CDR3 has 17 amino acids. Germline lookup yields CDR1 LNHNV and CDR2 YYDKDF (reference sequence). The CDR3: CATSRPEMTREGNIQYF. The CDR3 nucleotides read TGTGCCACCAGCAGACCCGAGATGACCAGGGAAGGAAACATTCAGTACTTC. The full variable domain, rest sourced from reference TRBV15 and TRBJ2-4, is DAMVIQNPRYQVTQFGKPVTLSCSQTLNHNVMYWYQQKSSQAPKLLFHYYDKDFNNEADTPDNFQSRRPNTSFCFLDIRSPGLGDTAMYLCATSRPEMTREGNIQYFGAGTRLSVL.

The chain couples TRBV4-3 to TRBJ2-2; 8 bases line up with TRBD2. CDR1 is LGHNA, CDR2 YSLEER, per germline. V lost 0 bases to trimming and J lost 6 bases; unmatched junction nucleotides: 12. The CDR3 has 18 residues. CDR3 bases: TGCGCCAGCAGCCAAGAGGGGGTGGCTAGCGGGTTACCCGGGGAGCTGTTTTTT. Its translation: CASSQEGVASGLPGELFF.

V and J are TRBV28 and TRBJ1-4; the match to TRBD1 covers 9 bases. V lost 4 bases to trimming and J lost 7 bases; unmatched junction nucleotides: 7. Germline loops: CDR1 MDHEN, CDR2 SYDVKM. The CDR3 sequence is 15 residues long. The CDR3 region has the DNA TGTGCCAGCAGTTCCTACAGGGGGCAGAGTGAAAAACTGTTTTTT. It is translated as CASSSYRGQSEKLFF. The complete variable domain, with remaining parts taken from reference TRBV28 and TRBJ1-4, reads DVKVTQSSRYLVKRTGEKVFLECVQDMDHENMFWYRQDPGLGLRLIYFSYDVKMKEKGDIPEGYSVSREKKERFSLILESASTNQTSMYLCASSSYRGQSEKLFFGSGTQLSVL.

V and J are TRBV4-2 and TRBJ1-2; D gene uncertain. The germline V and J ends were trimmed by 0 bases and 2 bases, with 13 bases remaining between them. Per the germline V gene, CDR1 is LGHNA and CDR2 is YNFKEQ. The CDR3 runs to 16 residues. The CDR3 sequence: CASSQDALAENYGYTF. CDR3 DNA: TGTGCCAGCAGCCAAGATGCCTTAGCGGAGAACTATGGCTACACCTTC.

The chain's CDR3 is CASSFPDSETQYF. The DNA of the CDR3 is TGTGCCAGCAGTTTCCCGGACTCGGAGACCCAGTACTTC. The chain employs TRBV28 and TRBJ2-5, with D possibly matching TRBD2 (5 bases). The CDR3 covers 13 residues. Trimming shortened V by 3 bases and J by 5 bases, and 10 bases separated the two germline ends. Germline values: CDR1 MDHEN, CDR2 SYDVKM.

The chain's CDR3 is CASSLDKKAGVGYGYTF. The CDR3 DNA reads as TGTGCCAGCAGCTTAGATAAGAAGGCGGGGGTTGGCTATGGCTACACCTTC. The chain recombines TRBV11-2 with TRBJ1-2, with D tentatively TRBD1 (5 bases). Germline CDR1 SGHAT, CDR2 FQNNGV. V lost 0 bases to trimming and J lost 4 bases, with 18 bases between them. The CDR3 has 17 residues.

The chain has TRBV6-6 and TRBJ2-7; D gene ambiguous. CDR3 length: 12 amino acids. The germline CDR1 and CDR2 sequences are MNHNY and SVGAGI (reference sequence). Between the trimmed V and J ends, which lost 4 bases and 3 bases, there was a span of 7 bases. CDR3 sequence (DNA): TGTGCCAGCAGTTTCTCATTCTACGAGCAGTACTTC. It specifies CASSFSFYEQYF.

The J gene is TRBJ2-7, the V gene TRBV7-8, with D tentatively TRBD1 (5 bases). V was trimmed by 4 bases and J by 0 bases, leaving 13 bases between them. The V gene's germline CDR1 is SGHVS and CDR2 FQNEAQ. This CDR3 is built from 15 residues. CDR3 in amino acids: CASSSRDDSSYEQYF. In nucleotides, the CDR3 is TGTGCCAGCAGCTCCCGAGACGACAGCTCCTACGAGCAGTACTTC.

This chain joins TRBV27 and TRBJ2-1; 7 bases line up with TRBD2. The CDR3 consists of 15 residues. Germline V CDR1 and CDR2: MNHEY, SMNVEV (reference sequence). The trim removed 2 bases at V and 5 bases at J, leaving 6 bases unmatched. CDR3 DNA sequence: TGTGCCAGCAGTTTAGGGCTAGCGGATCACAATGAGCAGTTCTTC. Translating it yields CASSLGLADHNEQFF.

The chain joins TRBV11-2 to TRBJ2-7; 7 bases are a match to TRBD2. V was pared by 3 bases and J by 5 bases, with 7 bases of the junction left unmatched. This CDR3 region has 14 residues. Germline CDR1 is SGHAT and CDR2 is FQNNGV. The DNA for the CDR3 is TGTGCCAGCAGCTTTTCGGGGGGTTGGGACGAGCAGTACTTC. It is translated as CASSFSGGWDEQYF.

This chain links TRBV5-6 with TRBJ1-4, with D maybe TRBD1 (6 bases). V was pared by 0 bases and J by 4 bases, with 13 bases between. The germline CDR1 and CDR2 sequences are SGHDT and YYEEEE. The CDR3 runs 16 residues. The CDR3 DNA sequence: TGTGCCAGCAGCTTGGCCCCGGGGGGCGTTAATGAAAAACTGTTTTTT. It specifies CASSLAPGGVNEKLFF.

The J gene is TRBJ2-5, the V gene TRBV7-2; 13 nucleotides agree with TRBD2. This CDR3 comprises 19 residues. The J segment lost 4 bases and the V segment lost 7 bases, leaving 18 bases of the junction unmatched. Germline lookup yields CDR1 SGHTA and CDR2 FQGNSA. CDR3 residues: CASIKRTSGRAGRAETQYF. The CDR3 DNA reads as TGTGCCAGCATCAAGCGAACTAGCGGGAGGGCCGGGCGGGCAGAGACCCAGTACTTC.

This rearrangement joins TRBV28 to TRBJ2-7; unclear D gene. Germline V gene data show CDR1 as MDHEN and CDR2 as SYDVKM. This CDR3 has 15 amino acids. V was cut by 2 bases and J by 0 bases, with 11 bases left in between. In DNA, the CDR3 is TGTGCCAGCAGTTTAGGTAGGGAAATCTCCTACGAGCAGTACTTC. Its translation: CASSLGREISYEQYF.

This clone showed up just once. The chain recombines TRBV29-1 with TRBJ1-1; 7 positions match TRBD1. Germline values: CDR1 SQVTM, CDR2 ANQGSEA. With V trimmed by 4 bases and J by 7 bases, 9 bases remained unmatched. The CDR3 runs 13 residues. This CDR3 reads CSVALDRAGEAFF. CDR3 coding DNA: TGCAGCGTTGCCTTAGACAGGGCAGGTGAAGCTTTCTTT.

J is TRBJ1-2 and V is TRBV4-3; 7 bases line up with TRBD1. With 4 bases clipped from V and 4 bases from J, the junction kept 9 bases outside the gene matches. Per germline, CDR1 LGHNA and CDR2 YSLEER. This CDR3 comprises 15 residues. CDR3 in amino acids: CASSPSGGPGYGYTF. The CDR3 nucleotides are TGCGCCAGCAGCCCGTCAGGGGGTCCGGGCTATGGCTACACCTTC.

The chain employs TRBV2 and TRBJ2-2; 9 bases are a match to TRBD1. The CDR3 loop spans 19 amino acids. The V segment lost 10 bases and the J segment 6 bases; nucleotides outside the gene matches: 24. Germline-derived CDR1 and CDR2 are SNHLY and FYNNEI. CDR3 amino acids: CANSLGQGLTSPPSGELFF. DNA for the CDR3: TGTGCCAACTCCCTGGGACAGGGTTTAACTAGCCCACCGTCCGGGGAGCTGTTTTTT.

The chain couples TRBV15 to TRBJ1-4; unclear D gene. The V gene lost 8 bases and the J gene lost 3 bases, with 13 bases spanning the gap. This CDR3 comprises 14 residues. Germline-derived CDR1 and CDR2 are LNHNV and YYDKDF (reference sequence). The CDR3 bases are TGTGCCACCGCAGGCGGTTGGTCTAATGAAAAACTGTTTTTT. It translates to CATAGGWSNEKLFF. Full variable domain (rest looked up from reference TRBV15 and TRBJ1-4): DAMVIQNPRYQVTQFGKPVTLSCSQTLNHNVMYWYQQKSSQAPKLLFHYYDKDFNNEADTPDNFQSRRPNTSFCFLDIRSPGLGDTAMYLCATAGGWSNEKLFFGSGTQLSVL.

V is TRBV7-9 and J is TRBJ1-1, with 7 bases fitting TRBD1. J lost 5 bases, V lost 1 base, and 7 bases had no gene match. Germline assignment: CDR1 SEHNR and CDR2 FQNEAQ (reference sequence). The CDR3 covers 15 residues. In DNA, the CDR3 is TGTGCCAGCAGCTTAGATAGGGGGCGCGAAACTGAAGCTTTCTTT. The encoded protein is CASSLDRGRETEAFF. The entire variable domain, with the rest obtained from reference TRBV7-9 and TRBJ1-1, is as follows: DTGVSQNPRHKITKRGQNVTFRCDPISEHNRLYWYRQTLGQGPEFLTYFQNEAQLEKSRLLSDRFSAERPKGSFSTLEIQRTEQGDSAMYLCASSLDRGRETEAFFGQGTRLTVV.

The chain carries TRBV4-3 and TRBJ1-2; 7 bases line up with TRBD1. The CDR3 has 15 residues. CDR1 and CDR2 (germline): LGHNA, YSLEER. V trimming: 3 bases; J trimming: 5 bases; junction bases outside the gene matches: 9. CDR3 residues: CASSHTVGQVYGYTF. The CDR3 bases are TGCGCCAGCAGCCACACCGTAGGACAGGTATATGGCTACACCTTC.

The chain recombines TRBV9 with TRBJ2-2; D is perhaps TRBD1 (6 bases). Germline CDR1 SGDLS, CDR2 YYNGEE. The CDR3 spans 15 residues. V was clipped by 5 bases and J by 0 bases, with 11 bases between them. The CDR3 sequence is CASRTGSANTGELFF. For the CDR3, the DNA is TGTGCCAGCAGAACAGGGTCCGCGAACACCGGGGAGCTGTTTTTT.

The table lists this clone with a few counts. The chain links TRBV14 to TRBJ1-5; TRBD1 is a possible D gene (5 bases). Germline CDR1 is SGHDN and CDR2 is FVKESK. Trimming took off 4 bases at V and 3 bases at J, with 10 bases between the two ends. There are 14 residues in the CDR3. The CDR3 loop reads CASSPQGNNQPQHF. As DNA, the CDR3 is TGTGCCAGCAGCCCCCAGGGTAACAATCAGCCCCAGCATTTT.

The gene calls are TRBV4-2 and TRBJ2-1; no clear D. Germline loops: CDR1 LGHNA, CDR2 YNFKEQ. The length of the CDR3 is 15 residues. V lost 4 bases and J lost 3, with 13 bases in between. CDR3 sequence reads: CASSPAGFLYNEQFF. The CDR3 region has the DNA TGTGCCAGCAGCCCCGCCGGGTTCCTCTACAATGAGCAGTTCTTC.